These 7 T cell receptor beta chains came from one sample sequenced in a study of identical twins. TCRdb itself ran the 5' RACE reads through MiXCR, one entry per CDR3 protein. Of approximately 1.8 million distinct CDR3 sequences detected, less than 40% appear once; the ten largest clones hold over 0.25%. Material for sequencing was cord blood. The receptors shown here come from a newborn girl in good health.

The gene calls are TRBV21-1 and TRBJ1-5; the table's D call TRBD1 went unverified against the DNA. TRBV21-1 constitutes a pseudogene. The CDR3 has 19 amino acids. The CDR3 loop is CASSKAKVGQSDSNQPQHF. CDR3 nucleotides: TGTGCCAGCAGCAAAGCTAAAGTCGGACAGTCTGATAGCAATCAGCCCCAGCATTTT.

The chain is built from TRBV12-3 or TRBV12-4 and TRBJ2-1; the match to TRBD1 covers 7 bases. This CDR3 is built from 16 residues. V shed 4 bases, J shed 8 bases, and the junction held 14 bases outside the gene matches. CDR3 nucleotides: TGTGCCAGCAGTTCCTGGGGACAGTATTCGGGCTATGAGCAGTTCTTC. Translation: CASSSWGQYSGYEQFF.

This clonotype was seen only a few times. The V and J genes are TRBV4-2 and TRBJ2-1; tentative D call: TRBD1 (5 bases). The V and J ends lost 4 bases and 5 bases respectively, with 15 bases between them. The CDR3 consists of 15 residues. Germline loops: CDR1 LGHNA, CDR2 YNFKEQ. The CDR3 nucleotides are TGTGCCAGCAGCCCCCAGGGCGTATTCAACAATGAGCAGTTCTTC. Translation: CASSPQGVFNNEQFF.

This clonotype came up a few times. The CDR3 region is CSARDLGQGTCEQYF. The CDR3 coding sequence is TGCAGTGCTAGAGATCTTGGACAGGGAACCTGCGAGCAGTACTTC. The chain links TRBV20-1 to TRBJ2-7; 8 bases match TRBD1. Losses at the gene ends were 0 bases for V and 6 bases for J; bases not matched to a gene: 10. Looked up from germline, CDR1 is DFQATT and CDR2 is SNEGSKA (reference sequence). The CDR3 is 15 residues long.

In this sample, this clonotype turned up a few times. The chain carries TRBV28 and TRBJ1-5; 9 positions match TRBD1. CDR3 length equals 16 residues. CDR1 MDHEN and CDR2 SYDVKM come from the germline V gene. With 2 bases clipped from V and 4 bases from J, the junction kept 6 bases outside the gene matches. The CDR3 DNA follows: TGTGCCAGCAGTTTAATGTCCGGGACAGGGAATCAGCCCCAGCATTTT. Protein product: CASSLMSGTGNQPQHF.

This clonotype was seen a few times. The genes are TRBV4-1 and TRBJ2-5; 7 bases line up with TRBD2. Judging by the DNA end, TRBJ2-7 fits better; the J call may be wrong. The CDR3 consists of 15 residues. Germline CDR1 reads MGHRA; CDR2 reads YSYEKL. As DNA, the CDR3 is TGCGCCAGCAGCCAAGACAGCGGGGATACCTACGAGCAGTACTTC. The encoded protein is CASSQDSGDTYEQYF.

The chain combines TRBV20-1 with TRBJ2-1; no definite D call. The end of the DNA is better explained by TRBJ2-7, so the J call may be wrong. The CDR3 consists of 15 residues. Germline lookup yields CDR1 DFQATT and CDR2 SNEGSKA (reference sequence). The CDR3 sequence is CSAKVVSRAYNEQYF. The CDR3 DNA is TGCAGTGCTAAGGTAGTTAGTCGGGCCTACAATGAGCAGTACTTC.